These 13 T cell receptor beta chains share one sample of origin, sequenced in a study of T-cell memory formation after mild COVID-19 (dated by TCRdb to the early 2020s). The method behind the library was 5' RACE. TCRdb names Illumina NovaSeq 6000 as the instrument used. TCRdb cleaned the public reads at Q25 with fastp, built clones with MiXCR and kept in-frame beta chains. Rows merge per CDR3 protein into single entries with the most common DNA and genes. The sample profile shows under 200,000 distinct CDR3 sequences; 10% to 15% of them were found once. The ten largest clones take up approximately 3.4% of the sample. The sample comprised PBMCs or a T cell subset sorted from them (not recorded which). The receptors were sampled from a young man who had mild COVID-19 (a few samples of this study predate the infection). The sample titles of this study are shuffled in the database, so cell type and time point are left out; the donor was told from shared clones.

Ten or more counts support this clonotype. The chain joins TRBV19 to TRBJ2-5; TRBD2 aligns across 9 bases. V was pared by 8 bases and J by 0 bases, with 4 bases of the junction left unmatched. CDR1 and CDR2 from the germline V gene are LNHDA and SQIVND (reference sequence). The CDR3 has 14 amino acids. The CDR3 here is CASGTSFYQETQYF. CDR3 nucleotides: TGTGCCAGTGGGACTAGCTTCTACCAAGAGACCCAGTACTTC.

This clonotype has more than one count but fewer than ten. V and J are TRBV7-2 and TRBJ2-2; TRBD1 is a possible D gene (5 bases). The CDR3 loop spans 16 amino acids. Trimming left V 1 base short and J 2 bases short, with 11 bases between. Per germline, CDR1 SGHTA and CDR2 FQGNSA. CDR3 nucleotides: TGTGCCAGCAGCTTAGAACAGGCTCTCAACACCGGGGAGCTGTTTTTT. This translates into CASSLEQALNTGELFF.

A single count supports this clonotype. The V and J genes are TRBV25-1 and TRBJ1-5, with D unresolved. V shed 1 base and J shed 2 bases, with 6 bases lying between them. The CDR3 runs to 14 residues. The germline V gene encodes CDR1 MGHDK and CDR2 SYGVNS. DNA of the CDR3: TGTGCCAGCAGTGAATGGGGAGGCAATCAGCCCCAGCATTTT. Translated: CASSEWGGNQPQHF.

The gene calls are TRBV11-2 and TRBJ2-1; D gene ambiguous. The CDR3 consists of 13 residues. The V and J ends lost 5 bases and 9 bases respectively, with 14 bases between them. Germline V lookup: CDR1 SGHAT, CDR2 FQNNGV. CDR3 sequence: CASSLMGVGEQFF. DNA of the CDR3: TGTGCCAGCAGCCTAATGGGCGTAGGTGAGCAGTTCTTC.

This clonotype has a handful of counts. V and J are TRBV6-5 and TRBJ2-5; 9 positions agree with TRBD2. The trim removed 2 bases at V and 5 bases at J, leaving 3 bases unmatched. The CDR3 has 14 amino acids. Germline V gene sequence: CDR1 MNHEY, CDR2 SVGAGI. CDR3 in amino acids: CASSYSGGRETQYF. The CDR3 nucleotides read TGTGCCAGCAGTTACAGCGGGGGGCGGGAGACCCAGTACTTC.

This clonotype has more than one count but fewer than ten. DNA for the CDR3: TGCGCCAGCAGCTTGCGGGGGGGATGGTACAATGAGCAGTTCTTC. It translates to CASSLRGGWYNEQFF. The rearrangement links TRBV5-1 to TRBJ2-1; 8 positions match TRBD2. The CDR3 sequence is 15 residues long. Germline lookup yields CDR1 SGHRS and CDR2 YFSETQ. With 1 base clipped from V and 4 bases from J, the junction kept 4 bases outside the gene matches.

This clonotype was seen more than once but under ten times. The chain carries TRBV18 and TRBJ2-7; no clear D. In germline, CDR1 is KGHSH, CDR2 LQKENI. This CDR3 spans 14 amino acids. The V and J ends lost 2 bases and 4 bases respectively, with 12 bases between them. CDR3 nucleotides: TGTGCCAGCTCACCAGTCGTGACACATTACGAGCAGTACTTC. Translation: CASSPVVTHYEQYF.

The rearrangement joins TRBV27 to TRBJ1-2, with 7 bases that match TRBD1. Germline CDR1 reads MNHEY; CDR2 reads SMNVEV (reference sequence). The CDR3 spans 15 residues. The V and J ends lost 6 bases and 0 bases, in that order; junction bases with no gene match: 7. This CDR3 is CASRLGTAANYGYTF. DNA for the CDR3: TGTGCCAGCAGACTCGGGACAGCCGCTAACTATGGCTACACCTTC.

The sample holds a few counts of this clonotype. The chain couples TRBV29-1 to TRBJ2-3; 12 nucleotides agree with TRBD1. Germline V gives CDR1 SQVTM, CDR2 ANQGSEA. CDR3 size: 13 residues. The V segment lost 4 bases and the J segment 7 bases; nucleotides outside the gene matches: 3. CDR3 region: CSVGDRGLNTQYF. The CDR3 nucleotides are TGCAGCGTTGGGGACAGGGGGCTGAATACGCAGTATTTT.

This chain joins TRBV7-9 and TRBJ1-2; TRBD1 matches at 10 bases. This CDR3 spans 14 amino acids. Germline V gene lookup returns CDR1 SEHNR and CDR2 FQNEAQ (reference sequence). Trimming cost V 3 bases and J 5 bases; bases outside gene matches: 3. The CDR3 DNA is TGTGCCAGCAGCTTGAGACAGGGGGCTTATGGCTACACCTTC. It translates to CASSLRQGAYGYTF.

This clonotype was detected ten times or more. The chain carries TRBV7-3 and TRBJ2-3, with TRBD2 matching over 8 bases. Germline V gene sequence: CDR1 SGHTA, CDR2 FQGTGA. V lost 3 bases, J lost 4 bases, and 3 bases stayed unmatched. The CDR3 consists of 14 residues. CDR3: CASSFGLAADTQYF. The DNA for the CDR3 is TGTGCCAGCAGCTTTGGACTAGCTGCAGATACGCAGTATTTT.

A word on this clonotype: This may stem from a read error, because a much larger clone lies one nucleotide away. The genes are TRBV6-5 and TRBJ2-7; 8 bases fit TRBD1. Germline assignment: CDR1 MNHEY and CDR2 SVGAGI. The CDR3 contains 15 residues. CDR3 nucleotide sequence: TGTGCCAGCAGTCCCTCAGGGACAGGAACCTACGAGCAGTGCTTC. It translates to CASSPSGTGTYEQCF.

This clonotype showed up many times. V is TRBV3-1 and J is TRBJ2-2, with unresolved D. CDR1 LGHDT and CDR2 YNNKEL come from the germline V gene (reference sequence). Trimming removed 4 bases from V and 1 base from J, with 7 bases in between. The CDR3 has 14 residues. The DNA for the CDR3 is TGTGCCAGCAGCCGGTTCGGGAACACCGGGGAGCTGTTTTTT. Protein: CASSRFGNTGELFF.